This paragraph covers one T cell receptor (beta chain) sequence. The sample is drawn from a study of blood T cell repertoires in COVID-19. For the study at large: COVID-19 samples from acute and convalescent phases originated in the United States, Italy and Spain. T cells, B-cell-depleted T cells, or PBMCs supplied cDNA or gDNA.

Generated by immunoSEQ multiplex PCR, the TCRdb table keeps only in-frame clones and is missing some. Of about 200,000 clones in the sample, roughly 80% were seen once. Trimming took off 3 bases at V and 0 bases at J, with 6 bases between the two ends. From germline, CDR1 is ENHRY and CDR2 SYGVKD. The CDR3 covers 14 residues. The sequence was obtained from a woman older than 75 with acute or convalescent COVID-19. The sequencing input was peripheral blood. J is TRBJ1-3 and V is TRBV10-3; D unresolved. CDR3 protein: CAISEIHSGNTIYF. CDR3 coding DNA: TGTGCCATCAGTGAAATCCACTCTGGAAACACCATATATTTT.